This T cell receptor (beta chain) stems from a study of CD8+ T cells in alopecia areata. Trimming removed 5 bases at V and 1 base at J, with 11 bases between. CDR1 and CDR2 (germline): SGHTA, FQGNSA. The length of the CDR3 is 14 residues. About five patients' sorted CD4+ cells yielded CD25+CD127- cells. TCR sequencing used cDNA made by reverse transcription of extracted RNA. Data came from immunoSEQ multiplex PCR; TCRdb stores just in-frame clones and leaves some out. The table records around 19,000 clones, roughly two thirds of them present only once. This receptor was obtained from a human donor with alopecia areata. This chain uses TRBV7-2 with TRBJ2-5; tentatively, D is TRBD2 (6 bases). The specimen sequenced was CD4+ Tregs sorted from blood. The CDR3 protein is CASSPGLSQETQYF. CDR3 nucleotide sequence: TGTGCCAGCAGCCCCGGACTATCCCAAGAGACCCAGTACTTC.